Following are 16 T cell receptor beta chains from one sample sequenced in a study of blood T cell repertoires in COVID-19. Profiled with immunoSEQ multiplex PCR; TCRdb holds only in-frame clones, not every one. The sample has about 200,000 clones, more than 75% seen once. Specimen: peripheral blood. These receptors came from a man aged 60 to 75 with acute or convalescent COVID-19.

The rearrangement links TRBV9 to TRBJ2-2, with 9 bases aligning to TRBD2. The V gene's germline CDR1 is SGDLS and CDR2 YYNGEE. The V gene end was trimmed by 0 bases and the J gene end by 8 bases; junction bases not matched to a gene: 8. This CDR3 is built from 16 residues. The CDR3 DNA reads TGTGCCAGCAGCGTAGAGGCTAGCGGGGATGTGGGGGAGCTGTTTTTT. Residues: CASSVEASGDVGELFF.

The CDR3 region is CASSMDRETQYF. The CDR3 nucleotides are TGTGCCAGCAGCATGGACAGAGAGACCCAGTACTTC. V usage is TRBV11-1 and J usage is TRBJ2-5; weak D call: TRBD1 (6 bases). Trimming left V 5 bases short and J 4 bases short, with 8 bases between. The CDR3 totals 12 residues. Per germline, CDR1 SGHAT and CDR2 FQDESV (reference sequence).

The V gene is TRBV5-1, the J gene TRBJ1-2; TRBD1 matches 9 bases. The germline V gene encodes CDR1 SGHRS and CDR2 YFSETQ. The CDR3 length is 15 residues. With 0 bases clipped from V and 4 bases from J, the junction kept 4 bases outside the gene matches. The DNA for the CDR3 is TGCGCCAGCAGCTTGGATACGGGACAGGGCTATGGCTACACCTTC. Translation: CASSLDTGQGYGYTF.

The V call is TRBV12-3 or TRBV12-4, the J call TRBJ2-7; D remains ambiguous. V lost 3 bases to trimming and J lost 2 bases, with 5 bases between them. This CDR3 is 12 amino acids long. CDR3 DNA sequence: TGTGCCAGCAGTTTTCTCCCCTACGAGCAGTACTTC. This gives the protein CASSFLPYEQYF.

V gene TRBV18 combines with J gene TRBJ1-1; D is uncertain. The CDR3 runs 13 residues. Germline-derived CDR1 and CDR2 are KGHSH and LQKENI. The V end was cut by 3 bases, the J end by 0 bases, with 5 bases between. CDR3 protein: CASSPGLNTEAFF. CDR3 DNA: TGTGCCAGCTCACCCGGTCTGAACACTGAAGCTTTCTTT. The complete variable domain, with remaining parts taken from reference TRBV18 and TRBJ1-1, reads NAGVMQNPRHLVRRRGQEARLRCSPMKGHSHVYWYRQLPEEGLKFMVYLQKENIIDESGMPKERFSAEFPKEGPSILRIQQVVRGDSAAYFCASSPGLNTEAFFGQGTRLTVV.

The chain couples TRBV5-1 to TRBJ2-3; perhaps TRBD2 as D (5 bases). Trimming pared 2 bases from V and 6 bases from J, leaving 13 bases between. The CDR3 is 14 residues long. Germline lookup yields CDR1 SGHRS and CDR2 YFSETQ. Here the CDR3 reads CASSLSGGSDTQYF. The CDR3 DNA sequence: TGCGCCAGCAGCTTAAGCGGCGGGTCTGATACGCAGTATTTT.

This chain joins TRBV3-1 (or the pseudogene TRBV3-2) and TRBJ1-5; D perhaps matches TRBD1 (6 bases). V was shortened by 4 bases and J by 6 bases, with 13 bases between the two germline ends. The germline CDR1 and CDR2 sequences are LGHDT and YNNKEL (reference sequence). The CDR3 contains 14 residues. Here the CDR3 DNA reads TGTGCCAGCAGCCTCGGGACACGGGGTCAGCCCCAGCATTTT. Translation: CASSLGTRGQPQHF.

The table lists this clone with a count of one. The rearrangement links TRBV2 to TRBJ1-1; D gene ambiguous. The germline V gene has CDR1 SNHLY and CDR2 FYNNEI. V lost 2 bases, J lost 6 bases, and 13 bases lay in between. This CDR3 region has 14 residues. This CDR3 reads CASSEHSVGSEAFF. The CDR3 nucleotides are TGTGCCAGCAGTGAACATTCGGTCGGGTCTGAAGCTTTCTTT.

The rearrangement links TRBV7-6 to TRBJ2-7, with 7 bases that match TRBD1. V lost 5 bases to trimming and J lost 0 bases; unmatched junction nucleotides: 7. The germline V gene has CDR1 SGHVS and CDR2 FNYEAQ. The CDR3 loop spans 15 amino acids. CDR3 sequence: CASSLRQGSSYEQYF. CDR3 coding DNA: TGTGCCAGCAGCCTCCGACAGGGAAGCTCCTACGAGCAGTACTTC.

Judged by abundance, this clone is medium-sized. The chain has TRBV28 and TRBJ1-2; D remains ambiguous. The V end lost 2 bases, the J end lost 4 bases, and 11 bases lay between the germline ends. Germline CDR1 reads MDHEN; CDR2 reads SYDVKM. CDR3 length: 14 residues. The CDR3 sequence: CASSLVPRVYGYTF. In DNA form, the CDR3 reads TGTGCCAGCAGTTTAGTTCCGCGCGTCTATGGCTACACCTTC.

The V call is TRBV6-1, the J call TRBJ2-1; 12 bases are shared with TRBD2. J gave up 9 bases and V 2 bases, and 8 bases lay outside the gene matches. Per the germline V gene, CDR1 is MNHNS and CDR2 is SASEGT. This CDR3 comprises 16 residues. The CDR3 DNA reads TGTGCCAGCAGTGAACTTACTAGCGGGGGGAACGGTGAGCAGTTCTTC. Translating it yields CASSELTSGGNGEQFF.

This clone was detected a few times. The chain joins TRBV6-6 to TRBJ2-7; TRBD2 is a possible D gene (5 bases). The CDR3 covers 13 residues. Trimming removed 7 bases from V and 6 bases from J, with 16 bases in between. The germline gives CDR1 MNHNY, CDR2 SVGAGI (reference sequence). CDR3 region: CASKWLAVGEQYF. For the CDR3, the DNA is TGTGCCAGCAAGTGGCTAGCTGTCGGCGAGCAGTACTTC.

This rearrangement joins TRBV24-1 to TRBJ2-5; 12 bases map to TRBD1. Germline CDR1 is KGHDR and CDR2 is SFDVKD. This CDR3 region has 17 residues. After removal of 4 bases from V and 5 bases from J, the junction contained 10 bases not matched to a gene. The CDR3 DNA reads TGTGCCACCAGTGACCCGGTGGGCGGGACAGGGGGCGAGACCCAGTACTTC. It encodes CATSDPVGGTGGETQYF.

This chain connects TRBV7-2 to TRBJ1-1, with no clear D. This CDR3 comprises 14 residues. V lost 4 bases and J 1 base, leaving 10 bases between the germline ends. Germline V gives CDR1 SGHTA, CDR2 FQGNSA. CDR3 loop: CASSSNRGNTEAFF. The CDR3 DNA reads TGTGCCAGCAGCTCCAACCGGGGGAACACTGAAGCTTTCTTT.

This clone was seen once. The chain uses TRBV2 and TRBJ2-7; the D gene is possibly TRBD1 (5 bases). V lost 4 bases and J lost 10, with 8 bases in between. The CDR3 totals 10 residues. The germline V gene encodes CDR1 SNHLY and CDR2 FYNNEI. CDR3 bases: TGTGCCAGCAGTGCCCAGGGCCAGTACTTC. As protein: CASSAQGQYF. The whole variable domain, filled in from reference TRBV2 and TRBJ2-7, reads EPEVTQTPSHQVTQMGQEVILRCVPISNHLYFYWYRQILGQKVEFLVSFYNNEISEKSEIFDDQFSVERPDGSNFTLKIRSTKLEDSAMYFCASSAQGQYFGPGTRLTVT.

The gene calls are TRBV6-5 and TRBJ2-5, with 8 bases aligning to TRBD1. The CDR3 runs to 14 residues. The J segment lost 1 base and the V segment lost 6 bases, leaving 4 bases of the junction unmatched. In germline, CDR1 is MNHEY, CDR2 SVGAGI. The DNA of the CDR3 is TGTGCCAGCAGATCAACAGGGGGCCAAGAGACCCAGTACTTC. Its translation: CASRSTGGQETQYF.